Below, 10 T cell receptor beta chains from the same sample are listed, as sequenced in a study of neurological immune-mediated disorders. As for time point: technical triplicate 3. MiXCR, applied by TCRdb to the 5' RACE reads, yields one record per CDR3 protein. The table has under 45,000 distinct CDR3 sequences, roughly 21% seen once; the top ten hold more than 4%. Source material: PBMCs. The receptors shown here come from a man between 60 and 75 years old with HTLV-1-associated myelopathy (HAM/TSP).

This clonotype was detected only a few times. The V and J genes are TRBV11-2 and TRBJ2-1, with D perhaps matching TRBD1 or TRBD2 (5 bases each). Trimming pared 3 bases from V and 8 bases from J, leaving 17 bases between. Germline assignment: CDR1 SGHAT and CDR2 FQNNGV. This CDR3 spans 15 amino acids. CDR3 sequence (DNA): TGTGCCAGCAGCTTGAGGGGAGTAGCGAGAGATGAGCAGTTCTTC. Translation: CASSLRGVARDEQFF.

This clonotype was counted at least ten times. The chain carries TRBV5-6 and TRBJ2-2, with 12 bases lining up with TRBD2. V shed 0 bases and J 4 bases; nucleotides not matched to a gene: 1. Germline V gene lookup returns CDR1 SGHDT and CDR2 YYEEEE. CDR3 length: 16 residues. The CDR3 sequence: CASSLGLAGVTGELFF. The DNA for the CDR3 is TGTGCCAGCAGCTTGGGACTAGCGGGAGTCACCGGGGAGCTGTTTTTT.

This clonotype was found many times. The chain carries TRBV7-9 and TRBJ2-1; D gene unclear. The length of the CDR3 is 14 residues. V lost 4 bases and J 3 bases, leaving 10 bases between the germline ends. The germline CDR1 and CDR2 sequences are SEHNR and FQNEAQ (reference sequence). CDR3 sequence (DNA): TGTGCCAGCAGCTCTATGGGTATCTACAATGAGCAGTTCTTC. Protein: CASSSMGIYNEQFF.

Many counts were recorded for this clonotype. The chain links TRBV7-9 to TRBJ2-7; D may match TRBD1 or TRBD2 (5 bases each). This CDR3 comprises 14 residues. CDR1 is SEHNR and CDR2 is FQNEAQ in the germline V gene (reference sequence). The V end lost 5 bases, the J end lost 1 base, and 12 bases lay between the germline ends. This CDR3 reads CASSPRDESYEQYF. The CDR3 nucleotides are TGTGCCAGCAGCCCCCGGGACGAGTCCTACGAGCAGTACTTC.

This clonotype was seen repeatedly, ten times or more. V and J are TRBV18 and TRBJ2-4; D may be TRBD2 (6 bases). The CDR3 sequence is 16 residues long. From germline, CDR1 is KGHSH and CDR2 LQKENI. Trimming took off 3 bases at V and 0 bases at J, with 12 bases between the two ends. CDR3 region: CASSPSSAEAKNIQYF. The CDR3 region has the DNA TGTGCCAGCTCACCCTCTAGCGCGGAAGCCAAAAACATTCAGTACTTC.

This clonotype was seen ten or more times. DNA for the CDR3: TGCAGTGCTTCGGGACTAGCGCTAAATGAGCAGTTCTTC. Translation: CSASGLALNEQFF. This sequence joins TRBV20-1 and TRBJ2-1, with 10 bases aligning to TRBD2. Looked up from germline, CDR1 is DFQATT and CDR2 is SNEGSKA (reference sequence). Germline trimming cut 5 bases from V and 7 bases from J; bases unmatched to any gene: 5. This CDR3 has 13 amino acids.

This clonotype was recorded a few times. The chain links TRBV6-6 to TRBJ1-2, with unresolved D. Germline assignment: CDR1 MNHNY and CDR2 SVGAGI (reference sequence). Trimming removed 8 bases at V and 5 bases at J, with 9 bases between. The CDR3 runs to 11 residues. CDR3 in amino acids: CASEMGYGYTF. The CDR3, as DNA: TGTGCCAGCGAGATGGGGTATGGCTACACCTTC.

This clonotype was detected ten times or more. CDR3 loop: CSAPLDRENYNSPLHF. CDR3 nucleotides: TGCAGTGCCCCCCTCGACAGGGAGAATTATAATTCACCCCTCCACTTT. The chain combines TRBV20-1 with TRBJ1-6; 7 bases are a match to TRBD1. CDR1 and CDR2 from the germline V gene are DFQATT and SNEGSKA (reference sequence). J was trimmed by 4 bases and V by 6 bases; bases with no gene match: 12. The CDR3 consists of 16 residues.

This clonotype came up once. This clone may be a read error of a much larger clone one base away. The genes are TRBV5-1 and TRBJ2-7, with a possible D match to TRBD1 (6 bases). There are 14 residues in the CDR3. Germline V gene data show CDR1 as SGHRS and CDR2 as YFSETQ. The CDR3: CASSSHRDTYERYF. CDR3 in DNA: TGCGCCAGCAGCTCCCACAGGGATACCTACGAGCGGTACTTC. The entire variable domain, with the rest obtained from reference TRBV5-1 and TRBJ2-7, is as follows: KAGVTQTPRYLIKTRGQQVTLSCSPISGHRSVSWYQQTPGQGLQFLFEYFSETQRNKGNFPGRFSGRQFSNSRSEMNVSTLELGDSALYLCASSSHRDTYERYFGPGTRLTVT.

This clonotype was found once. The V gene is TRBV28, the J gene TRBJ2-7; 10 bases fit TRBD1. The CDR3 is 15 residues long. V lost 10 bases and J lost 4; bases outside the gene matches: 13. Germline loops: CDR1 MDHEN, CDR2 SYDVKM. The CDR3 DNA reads TGTGCCACCACCACGGGACAGGGGTCTTTTTACGAGCAGTACTTC. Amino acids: CATTTGQGSFYEQYF.